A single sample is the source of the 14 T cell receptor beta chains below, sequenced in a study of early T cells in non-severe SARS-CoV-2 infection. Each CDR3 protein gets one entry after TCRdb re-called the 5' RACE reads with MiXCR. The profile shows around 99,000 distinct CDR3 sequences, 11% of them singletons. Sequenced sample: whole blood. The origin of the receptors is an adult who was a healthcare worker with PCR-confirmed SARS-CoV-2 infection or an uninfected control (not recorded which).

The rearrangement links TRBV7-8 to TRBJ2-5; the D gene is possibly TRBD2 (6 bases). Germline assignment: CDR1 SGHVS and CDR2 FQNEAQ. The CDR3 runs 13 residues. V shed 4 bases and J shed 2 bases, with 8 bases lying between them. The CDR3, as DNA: TGTGCCAGCAGCTGGACTACTCAAGAGACCCAGTACTTC. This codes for CASSWTTQETQYF.

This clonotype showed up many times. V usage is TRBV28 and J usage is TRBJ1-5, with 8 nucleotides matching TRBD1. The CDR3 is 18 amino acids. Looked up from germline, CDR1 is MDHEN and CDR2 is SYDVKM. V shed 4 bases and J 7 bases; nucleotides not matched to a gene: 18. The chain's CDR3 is CASSSPTARTGYRQPQHF. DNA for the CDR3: TGTGCCAGCAGTTCCCCCACCGCGAGGACAGGGTATCGGCAGCCCCAGCATTTT.

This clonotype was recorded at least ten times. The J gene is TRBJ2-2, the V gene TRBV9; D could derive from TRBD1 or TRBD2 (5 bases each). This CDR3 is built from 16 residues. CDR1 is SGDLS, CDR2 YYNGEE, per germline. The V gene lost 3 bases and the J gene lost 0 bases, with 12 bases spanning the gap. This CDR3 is CASSERQGPNTGELFF. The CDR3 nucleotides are TGTGCCAGCAGCGAAAGGCAGGGACCGAACACCGGGGAGCTGTTTTTT.

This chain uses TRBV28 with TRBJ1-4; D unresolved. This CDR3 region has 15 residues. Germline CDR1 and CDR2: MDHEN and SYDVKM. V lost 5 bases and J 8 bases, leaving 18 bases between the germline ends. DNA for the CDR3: TGTGCCAGCAGTCCTACATACCGACCGGACGAAAAACTGTTTTTT. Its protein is CASSPTYRPDEKLFF.

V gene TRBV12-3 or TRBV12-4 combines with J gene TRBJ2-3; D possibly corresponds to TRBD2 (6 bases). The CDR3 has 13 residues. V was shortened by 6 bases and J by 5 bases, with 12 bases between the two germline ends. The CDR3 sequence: CASRLEGLDTQYF. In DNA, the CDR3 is TGTGCCAGCAGGCTGGAGGGCTTAGATACGCAGTATTTT.

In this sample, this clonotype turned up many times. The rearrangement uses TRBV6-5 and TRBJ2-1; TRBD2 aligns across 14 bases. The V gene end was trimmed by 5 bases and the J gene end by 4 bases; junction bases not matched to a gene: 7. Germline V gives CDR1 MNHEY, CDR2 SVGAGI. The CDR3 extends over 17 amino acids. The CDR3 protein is CASSTPRLAGGYNEQFF. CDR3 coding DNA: TGTGCCAGCAGTACCCCCAGACTAGCGGGAGGGTACAATGAGCAGTTCTTC.

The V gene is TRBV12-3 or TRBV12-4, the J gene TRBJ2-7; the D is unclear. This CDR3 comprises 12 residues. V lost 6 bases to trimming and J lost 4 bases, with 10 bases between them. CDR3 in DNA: TGTGCCAGCAGCCCTAATAGGTACGAGCAGTACTTC. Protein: CASSPNRYEQYF.

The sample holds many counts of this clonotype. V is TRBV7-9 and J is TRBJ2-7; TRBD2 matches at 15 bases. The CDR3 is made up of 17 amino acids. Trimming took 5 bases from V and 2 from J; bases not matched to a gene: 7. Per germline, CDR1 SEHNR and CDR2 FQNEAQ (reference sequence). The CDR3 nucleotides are TGTGCCAGCAGCGGGACTAGCGGGAGGCCCGGGACCTACGAGCAGTACTTC. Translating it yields CASSGTSGRPGTYEQYF. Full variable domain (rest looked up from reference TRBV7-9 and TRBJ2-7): DTGVSQNPRHKITKRGQNVTFRCDPISEHNRLYWYRQTLGQGPEFLTYFQNEAQLEKSRLLSDRFSAERPKGSFSTLEIQRTEQGDSAMYLCASSGTSGRPGTYEQYFGPGTRLTVT.

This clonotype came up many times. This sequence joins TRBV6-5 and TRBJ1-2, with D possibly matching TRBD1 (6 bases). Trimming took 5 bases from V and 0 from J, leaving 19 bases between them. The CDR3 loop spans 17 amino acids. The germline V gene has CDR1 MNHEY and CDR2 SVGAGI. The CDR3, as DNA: TGTGCCAGCAGTCGTATTGCGAGGGGGAGGTCTAACTATGGCTACACCTTC. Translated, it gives CASSRIARGRSNYGYTF.

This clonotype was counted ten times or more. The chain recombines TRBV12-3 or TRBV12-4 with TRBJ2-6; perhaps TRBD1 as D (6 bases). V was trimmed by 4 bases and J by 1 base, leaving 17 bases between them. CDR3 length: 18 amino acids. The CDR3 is CASSSGTRILSGANVLTF. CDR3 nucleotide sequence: TGTGCCAGCAGTTCCGGGACACGGATCCTATCTGGGGCCAACGTCCTGACTTTC.

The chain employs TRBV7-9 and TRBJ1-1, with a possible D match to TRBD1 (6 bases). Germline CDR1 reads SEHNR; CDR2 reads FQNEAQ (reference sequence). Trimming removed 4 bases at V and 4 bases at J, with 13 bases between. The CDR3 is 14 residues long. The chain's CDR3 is CASSSYREGTEAFF. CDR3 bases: TGTGCCAGCAGCTCATACAGGGAAGGCACTGAAGCTTTCTTT.

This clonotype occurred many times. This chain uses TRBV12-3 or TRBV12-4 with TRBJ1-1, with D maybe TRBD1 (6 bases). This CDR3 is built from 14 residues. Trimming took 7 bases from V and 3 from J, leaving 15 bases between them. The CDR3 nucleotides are TGTGCCAGCACCCAGGGGACACCAGACACTGAAGCTTTCTTT. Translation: CASTQGTPDTEAFF.

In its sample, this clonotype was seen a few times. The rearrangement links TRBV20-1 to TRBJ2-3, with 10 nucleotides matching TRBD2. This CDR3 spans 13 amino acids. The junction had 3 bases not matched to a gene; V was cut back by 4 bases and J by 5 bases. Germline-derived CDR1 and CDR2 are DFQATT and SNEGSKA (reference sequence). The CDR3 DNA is TGCAGTGCTAAGAGCGGGAGGGGAGATACGCAGTATTTT. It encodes CSAKSGRGDTQYF.

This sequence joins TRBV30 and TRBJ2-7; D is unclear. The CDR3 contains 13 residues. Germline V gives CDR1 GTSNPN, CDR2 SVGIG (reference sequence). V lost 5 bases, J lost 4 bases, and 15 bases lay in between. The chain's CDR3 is CAWSRSEVYEQYF. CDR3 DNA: TGTGCCTGGTCCCGGTCAGAAGTTTACGAGCAGTACTTC.